One sample yielded the 7 T cell receptor beta chains listed below, sequenced in a study of T cells in Graves' hyperthyroidism and ophthalmopathy. It was RNA transcripts that yielded the amplified TCR beta CDR3 regions. When the TCR CDR3 underwent first-round RT-PCR, the HTBI primer set was used. One entry per CDR3 protein, called by TCRdb with MiXCR from the multiplex PCR reads. The sample shows a few hundred thousand distinct CDR3 sequences, approximately 16% of them seen only once. Sequencing was performed on blood. These receptors were taken from a man aged 40-49 years with Graves' hyperthyroidism.

The J gene is TRBJ2-2, the V gene TRBV18, with 8 bases lining up with TRBD1. V shed 0 bases, J shed 5 bases, and the junction held 11 bases outside the gene matches. Germline loops: CDR1 KGHSH, CDR2 LQKENI. The CDR3 covers 18 residues. CDR3 loop: CASSPPGPGGGWTGELFF. The CDR3, as DNA: TGTGCCAGCTCACCACCCGGGCCAGGGGGCGGATGGACCGGGGAGCTGTTTTTT.

The gene calls are TRBV2 and TRBJ2-5, with 7 bases aligning to TRBD1. J gave up 5 bases and V 6 bases, and 9 bases lay outside the gene matches. Per the germline V gene, CDR1 is SNHLY and CDR2 is FYNNEI. This CDR3 is built from 14 residues. In DNA form, the CDR3 reads TGTGCCAGCAGCTACACAGGGGCCGAGGAGACCCAGTACTTC. It encodes CASSYTGAEETQYF.

The V and J genes are TRBV7-2 and TRBJ2-1, with TRBD2 matching 10 bases. The trim removed 1 base at V and 8 bases at J, leaving 5 bases unmatched. The CDR3 consists of 15 residues. The germline V gene encodes CDR1 SGHTA and CDR2 FQGNSA. DNA of the CDR3: TGTGCCAGCAGCTTAGAAGCGGGAGGGTTCGATGAGCAGTTCTTC. Amino acids: CASSLEAGGFDEQFF. The full variable domain, rest sourced from reference TRBV7-2 and TRBJ2-1, is GAGVSQSPSNKVTEKGKDVELRCDPISGHTALYWYRQSLGQGLEFLIYFQGNSAPDKSGLPSDRFSAERTGGSVSTLTIQRTQQEDSAVYLCASSLEAGGFDEQFFGPGTRLTVL.

The V call is TRBV4-3, the J call TRBJ2-7; 10 nucleotides agree with TRBD1. CDR3 size: 15 residues. CDR1 LGHNA and CDR2 YSLEER come from the germline V gene. V lost 3 bases, J lost 7 bases, and 9 bases stayed unmatched. CDR3 bases: TGCGCCAGCAGCCAGGGGACAGGGGCCTTTCAGGAGCAGTACTTC. Translated, it gives CASSQGTGAFQEQYF.

This clonotype was seen many times. This chain uses TRBV6-1 with TRBJ1-6; 10 bases agree with TRBD1. This CDR3 contains 15 residues. Per the germline V gene, CDR1 is MNHNS and CDR2 is SASEGT. Trimming cost V 7 bases and J 7 bases; bases outside gene matches: 7. The CDR3 coding sequence is TGTGCCAGCACCGACAGGGGGCTGGGGAATTCACCCCTCCACTTT. Its translation: CASTDRGLGNSPLHF.

This clonotype was recorded many times. V gene TRBV14 combines with J gene TRBJ1-1; D not certain. Germline values: CDR1 SGHDN, CDR2 FVKESK. The CDR3 spans 13 residues. Trimming removed 0 bases at V and 11 bases at J, with 13 bases between. The CDR3 region has the DNA TGTGCCAGCAGCCAAGATTGGCAGGTTGGTGCTTTCTTT. Translated: CASSQDWQVGAFF.

This clonotype was counted at least ten times. The chain uses TRBV3-1 and TRBJ1-2; D ambiguous. Trimming stripped 4 bases from V and 8 bases from J, with 14 bases between. Germline CDR1 is LGHDT and CDR2 is YNNKEL (reference sequence). This CDR3 spans 13 amino acids. Here the CDR3 DNA reads TGTGCCAGCAGCCCCGACATCGCTGGGGGCTACACCTTC. Its protein is CASSPDIAGGYTF. The full variable domain, completed using reference TRBV3-1 and TRBJ1-2, is DTAVSQTPKYLVTQMGNDKSIKCEQNLGHDTMYWYKQDSKKFLKIMFSYNNKELIINETVPNRFSPKSPDKAHLNLHINSLELGDSAVYFCASSPDIAGGYTFGSGTRLTVV.